This TCR beta chain was sequenced for a study of spatial heterogeneity in lung cancer (dated by TCRdb to the late 2010s). With respect to the entire study: Beta-chain transcripts were consistently detected in greater numbers than alpha-chain transcripts, which likely reflects a higher abundance of beta-chain transcripts. In the raw uncorrected reads, each unique combination of TCR and UMI appeared more than ten times on average. Nonsynonymous mutation counts, determined by whole-exome sequencing of tumor tissue, were related to features of the TCR repertoire. In non-small cell lung cancer, the study quantitatively compared TCR alpha and beta repertoires across several tumor regions, matched nontumor lung, and blood. At surgery, roughly 220 tumor regions, almost 65 matched nontumor lung samples and 56 PBMC samples were TCR-sequenced for both alpha and beta chains. General findings and caveats noted by the study authors: Confirming at a functional level the hypothesis that regional TCRs recognize regional mutations was considered to require additional single-cell paired TCR alpha and beta sequencing. Ubiquitous expanded tumor TCRs were found in blood more often at tumor resection than at routine follow-up.

Taken with the paper, the label for time point translates to: sample taken at primary tumor resection. For TCR sequencing, whole RNA was extracted from tumor and nontumor lung tissue, or from cryopreserved PBMC samples, and no cell sorting was done. The donors were 72 patients from the lung TRACERx cohort who had early-stage, untreated non-small cell lung cancer. Only patients with enough RNA available from two or more tumor regions were chosen for TCR sequencing. Germline trimming amounts to 7 bases on V and 6 bases on J, with 4 as the count of junction bases outside the gene matches. CDR1 and CDR2 (SGHKS, YYEKEE) derive from the germline V gene (reference sequence). The cysteine opens and the phenylalanine closes a CDR3 of 13 amino acids. The kept DNA is CDR3 alone, 39 bases in frame from the first base. Ten or more counts support this clonotype. Its antigen is not yet known. No base quality values were provided; no much bigger clone lies one nucleotide off.

The library was obtained by 5' RACE. The sample was run on a NextSeq 500. In the TCR library protocol, a unique molecular identifier was attached to each TCR cDNA molecule so that PCR and sequencing errors could be corrected. On the study's bioinformatics: Decombinator tools were used for TCR identification, UMI-based error correction and CDR3 extraction. TCRs above a frequency of 2 per 1,000, corresponding to the top 1% of the tumor frequency distribution, were defined as expanded. Each repertoire was subsampled 100 times to 5,000 TCRs, after which Renyi diversity was computed with the R vegan package. CDR3 similarity networks were built from amino acid triplet string-kernel similarity, with CDR3s being connected when pairwise similarity was above 0.82. The raw public reads went through TCRdb reprocessing: fastp at Q25, MiXCR clone calling, in-frame beta chains kept. Here each entry gathers all rows of one CDR3 protein and keeps the most common genes and DNA. These V and J calls derive from TCRdb rather than the authors' analysis. The sample table records tens of thousands of distinct CDR3 sequences; around 5% of these occur just once. Roughly 25% of the sample rests with the top ten.

The sequence links TRBV5-5 to TRBJ2-1; the central 10 bases match TRBD1. The source of this sequence is a female donor with early-stage non-small cell lung cancer. The starting material was PBMCs, obtained at surgery. The nucleotide sequence reads TGTGCCAGCTGGGACAGGGGTTCCAATGAGCAGTTCTTC. This sequence encodes CASWDRGSNEQFF.